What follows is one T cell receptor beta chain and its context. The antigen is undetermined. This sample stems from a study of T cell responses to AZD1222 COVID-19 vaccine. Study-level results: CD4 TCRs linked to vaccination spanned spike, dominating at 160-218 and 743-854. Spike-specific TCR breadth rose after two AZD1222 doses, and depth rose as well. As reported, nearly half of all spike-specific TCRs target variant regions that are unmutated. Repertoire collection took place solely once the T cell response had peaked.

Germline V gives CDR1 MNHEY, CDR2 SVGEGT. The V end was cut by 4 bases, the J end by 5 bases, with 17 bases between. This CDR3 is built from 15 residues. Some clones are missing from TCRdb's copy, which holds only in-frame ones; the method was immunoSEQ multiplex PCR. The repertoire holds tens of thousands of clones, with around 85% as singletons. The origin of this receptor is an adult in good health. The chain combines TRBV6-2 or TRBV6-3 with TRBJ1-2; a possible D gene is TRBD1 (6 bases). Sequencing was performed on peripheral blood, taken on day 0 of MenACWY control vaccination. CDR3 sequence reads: CASSSNPDRSYGYTF. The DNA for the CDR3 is TGTGCCAGCAGTTCCAACCCGGACAGATCATATGGCTACACCTTC.